The TCR beta chain described here comes from a study of T cell responses to AZD1222 COVID-19 vaccine (dated by TCRdb to the early 2020s). In the study overall: AZD1222 recipients given second doses at about 4 weeks or at about 12 weeks were pooled, since spike-specific TCR depth and breadth were not found to differ between the two schedules. TCR sequencing was performed for roughly 240 trial participants, of whom 207 were given two doses of AZD1222 and some 26 were given two doses of MenACWY control vaccine. Trial participants were enrolled by age into subgroups of 18-55, 56-69 and 70-plus years, and around 150, 29 and 61 TCR-sequenced participants, respectively, were included in these subgroups. The study at large found these results: Participants were mostly white British and included more females than males, and it was suggested by the authors that clonal diversity may have been underestimated. Because no day 14 peak-response samples were available, repertoires were characterized only after the peak T cell response. A significant rise in spike-specific TCR breadth and depth was observed after two AZD1222 doses relative to day 0 and relative to MenACWY recipients. Reportedly, close to half of the unique spike-specific TCRs recognized epitopes lying outside the regions that are mutated in the B.1.351 and B.1.1.7 variants. Conclusions about previously exposed vaccinees are limited because only six or seven AZD1222 recipients were SARS-CoV-2 seropositive at baseline. In the small 56-69-year group, the increase in depth fell short of significance, most likely because of low power. The whole spike protein was spanned by vaccine-associated CD4 TCRs, and dominant responses were seen in regions 160-218 and 743-854.

The time point label here, explained by the study, means: baseline before first vaccination. Samples from vaccinated people were obtained from the UK trials COV001 and COV002, which included a single-blind randomized controlled phase 2/3 trial of AZD1222 (ChAdOx1 nCoV-19) in healthy adults. For TCRbeta chain sequencing, PBMC samples were collected from trial participants at day 0 and at day 28 after the second dose. As for this clone: Its recognized antigen is unknown. Qualities for individual bases were not recorded, and no much larger clone is one base off.

The CDR3 regions of human TCRbeta chains were subjected to immunosequencing. The original methods were these. TCRs in the repertoires were compared against a reference library of SARS-CoV-2-specific TCRs that had been generated with the MIRA antigen-specificity platform. Breadth was defined as the fraction of unique TCRs that were SARS-CoV-2-associated. Depth was defined as the fraction of total T cells that were SARS-CoV-2-associated. Using the MIRA data, each spike-specific TCR was mapped to the spike region that the TCR reacts to and placed in a CD4 or CD8 class. Log10-transformed breadth and depth values were compared by one-way ANOVA with Sidak's multiple comparisons tests. The clones in this table, taken by TCRdb from immuneACCESS, are in-frame only. Not every clone is retained; where verified, under half of the shortfall comes from an unresolved V gene, and the cause of the rest is unknown. The V and J calls and clone size are taken from that table; D and trimming were inferred from the DNA. This sample holds 170,000 or so clones; 90% to 95% were observed only once. Roughly 1% of the sample is in the top ten clones.

The source is an adult in good health. The material sequenced was peripheral blood, taken on day 0 of AZD1222 vaccination.

The bases are TGTGCCAGCAGCGTTAAAGGTTGGTCAGAAGAGACCCAGTACTTC. This yields the protein CASSVKGWSEETQYF. The V gene is TRBV9 and the J gene is TRBJ2-5, with the D segment identity uncertain. The junction shows trimming of 2 bases on V and 3 bases on J, plus 14 bases between the germline ends. CDR1 and CDR2, per the germline V gene, are SGDLS and YYNGEE. The CDR3 has 15 amino acids, counting the end cysteine and phenylalanine. Only the CDR3 portion is preserved as DNA: 45 bases, with reading frame beginning at the first base. The variable domain in full, with residues beyond the CDR3 obtained from the reference TRBV9 and TRBJ2-5 genes, is DSGVTQTPKHLITATGQRVTLRCSPRSGDLSVYWYQQSLDQGLQFLIQYYNGEERAKGNILERFSAQQFPDLHSELNLSSLELGDSALYFCASSVKGWSEETQYFGPGTRLLVL.